This T cell receptor (beta chain) was retrieved from a study of T cells after yellow fever vaccination. Concerning this clonotype: Its specificity is not known.

UMIs were added to TCR cDNA along with a universal primer site when it was made by 5'RACE template switching. One entry per CDR3 protein, called by TCRdb with MiXCR from the 5' RACE reads. The table records a few hundred thousand distinct CDR3 sequences, less than 9.5% of them present only once. General study findings and limits: FACS-sorted repertoires could contain abundant clonotypes contaminating from the bulk population. Post-booster repertoires contained most primary-vaccination clones again (around 97% CD4, roughly 90% CD8).

The germline V gene encodes CDR1 SQVTM and CDR2 ANQGSEA. Unmatched junction bases numbered 11, after V lost 4 bases and J lost 2 bases. The CDR3 spans 16 residues. Sequences were derived from PBMCs, sampled about 49 days after the first yellow fever vaccination. The source of this sequence is a man younger than 30 who received the YFV17D yellow fever vaccine. J is TRBJ2-5 and V is TRBV29-1; TRBD2 agrees at 9 bases. The CDR3 is CSVGKVSGGSQETQYF. The CDR3 DNA sequence: TGCAGCGTTGGAAAAGTTAGCGGGGGCTCTCAAGAGACCCAGTACTTC.